The 8 T cell receptor beta chains below all came from one sample that was sequenced in a study of cytomegalovirus exposure and HLA in healthy donors. With 60 Vbeta and 13 Jbeta primers, the PCR was carried out. Produced via immunoSEQ multiplex PCR; TCRdb's table is partial and in-frame only. The table shows some 180,000 clones, with about 9% occurring only once. The sample taken for sequencing was PBMCs. The receptors come from a woman in her thirties in good health and CMV-seropositive.

V and J are TRBV15 and TRBJ2-7; 7 bases are a match to TRBD2. Germline trimming cut 0 bases from V and 0 bases from J; bases unmatched to any gene: 5. The CDR3 loop spans 16 amino acids. Germline V gene sequence: CDR1 LNHNV, CDR2 YYDKDF (reference sequence). CDR3 nucleotides: TGTGCCACCAGCAGAGAAGGGAGGGGATCCTCCTACGAGCAGTACTTC. Translation: CATSREGRGSSYEQYF.

The genes are TRBV7-9 and TRBJ2-7; 7 bases align to TRBD1. The CDR3 consists of 15 residues. Losses at the gene ends were 7 bases for V and 6 bases for J; bases not matched to a gene: 15. The germline V gene has CDR1 SEHNR and CDR2 FQNEAQ (reference sequence). CDR3 coding DNA: TGTGCCAGCACCTACTCCGGGACAGATTCTTCCGAGCAGTACTTC. Its translation: CASTYSGTDSSEQYF.

The chain has TRBV27 and TRBJ2-7; 14 nucleotides line up with TRBD2. Unmatched junction bases numbered 10, after V lost 3 bases and J lost 6 bases. From germline, CDR1 is MNHEY and CDR2 SMNVEV (reference sequence). This CDR3 has 17 residues. The CDR3: CASSLEKRLAGGSEQYF. The CDR3 bases are TGTGCCAGCAGTTTGGAAAAACGACTAGCGGGAGGGTCCGAGCAGTACTTC.

This clone has more than one count but fewer than ten. This chain joins TRBV6-4 and TRBJ2-7; weak D call: TRBD1 (6 bases). Germline CDR1 reads MRHNA; CDR2 reads SNTAGT. V was trimmed by 0 bases and J by 6 bases, leaving 9 bases between them. This CDR3 has 13 residues. CDR3 in amino acids: CASSDSGRGEQYF. CDR3 coding DNA: TGTGCCAGCAGTGACTCGGGCAGGGGCGAGCAGTACTTC.

The chain couples TRBV6-1 to TRBJ2-3, with 7 bases aligning to TRBD2. Germline-derived CDR1 and CDR2 are MNHNS and SASEGT. J gave up 4 bases and V 7 bases, and 11 bases lay outside the gene matches. This CDR3 contains 15 residues. The CDR3 bases are TGTGCCAGCACCGTCTGGGCGGGAGCGGCAGATACGCAGTATTTT. As protein: CASTVWAGAADTQYF.

V and J are TRBV5-1 and TRBJ2-7, with a possible D match to TRBD1 (5 bases). Trimming stripped 7 bases from V and 4 bases from J, with 15 bases between. Germline lookup yields CDR1 SGHRS and CDR2 YFSETQ. The CDR3 contains 13 residues. CDR3 in DNA: TGCGCCAGCCAGGGTCCCCCAGGGTACGAGCAGTACTTC. Amino acids: CASQGPPGYEQYF.

The chain recombines TRBV21-1 with TRBJ2-7; the table names TRBD2, a call not compared with the DNA. TRBV21-1 is a recognized pseudogene. CDR3 length: 14 residues. The CDR3 bases are TGTGCCAGCAGCAGAGAGGGACTGTCTCACGAGCAGTACTTC. Protein product: CASSREGLSHEQYF.

This chain links TRBV5-1 with TRBJ1-2; the D is unclear. Per the germline V gene, CDR1 is SGHRS and CDR2 is YFSETQ. The V end was cut by 2 bases, the J end by 5 bases, with 19 bases between. CDR3 length equals 16 residues. In DNA form, the CDR3 reads TGCGCCAGCAGCTTTACCCCCAACCCCCTATCGTATGGCTACACCTTC. This gives the protein CASSFTPNPLSYGYTF.